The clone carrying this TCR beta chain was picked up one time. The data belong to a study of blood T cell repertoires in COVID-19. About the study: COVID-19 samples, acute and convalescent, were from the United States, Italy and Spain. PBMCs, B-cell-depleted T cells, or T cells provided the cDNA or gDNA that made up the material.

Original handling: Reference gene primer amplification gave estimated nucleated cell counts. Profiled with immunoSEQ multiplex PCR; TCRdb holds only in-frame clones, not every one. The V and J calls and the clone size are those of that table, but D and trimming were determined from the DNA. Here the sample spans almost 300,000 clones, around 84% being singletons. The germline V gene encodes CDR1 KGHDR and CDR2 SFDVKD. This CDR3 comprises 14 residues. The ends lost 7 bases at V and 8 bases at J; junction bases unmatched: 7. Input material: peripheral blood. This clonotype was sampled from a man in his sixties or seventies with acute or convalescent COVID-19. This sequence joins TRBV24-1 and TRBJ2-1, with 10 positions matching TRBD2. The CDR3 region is CATRASGRGDEQFF. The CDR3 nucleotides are TGTGCCACCAGAGCTAGCGGGAGAGGTGATGAGCAGTTCTTC.